These T cell receptor beta chains were read from a single sample in a study of cytomegalovirus exposure and HLA in healthy donors. Assay used: immunoSEQ multiplex PCR; TCRdb lists only in-frame clones, some missing. The repertoire shows 30,000 to 40,000 clones; the top ten hold around 5.9%. The sequencing input was PBMCs. The origin of the receptors is a human donor in good health. The CDR3 runs from the conserved cysteine through the conserved F or W. D genes are given only for firm matches.

NA	TRBJ1-1	TRBV23-1	13	CASSQPMNTEAFF
NA	TRBJ1-1	TRBV6-5	10	CAALVPEAFF
NA	TRBJ1-6	TRBV19	15	CASSLGTSDSEPLHF
TRBD1	TRBJ2-7	TRBV7-3	15	CASSLGQGEAYEQYF
NA	TRBJ2-7	TRBV6-1	15	CASSEALQGSYEQYF
NA	TRBJ2-5	TRBV28	15	CASSLLDTSLETQYF
TRBD2	TRBJ2-5	TRBV11-3	17	CASSLDGTSGGEETQYF
TRBD2	TRBJ2-2	TRBV5-1	17	CASSPSPSGANTGELFF
TRBD1	TRBJ1-6	TRBV2	14	CASGMTGGKSPLHF
NA	TRBJ1-2	TRBV28	12	CASSSRDWGYTF
NA	TRBJ1-2	TRBV30	12	CAWSGVDYGYTF
TRBD1	TRBJ1-4	TRBV7-2	15	CASSLLGTGGEKLFF
NA	TRBJ2-5	TRBV10-3	13	CAISEPRVETQYF
TRBD1	TRBJ1-2	TRBV2	13	CASRLRDRGGYTF
NA	TRBJ2-1	TRBV6-5	13	CASSPNAPGEQFF
NA	TRBJ1-1	TRBV6-5	13	CASTLALNTEAFF
NA	TRBJ1-2	TRBV5-1	14	CASSLGQPNYGYTF
TRBD1	TRBJ2-1	TRBV5-1	14	CASSTGQEWNEQFF
NA	TRBJ2-1	TRBV5-1	12	CASSFQGSEQFF
NA	TRBJ2-7	TRBV19	15	CASSLAIGVSYEQYF
NA	TRBJ1-2	TRBV5-6	16	CASSSHQQGANYGYTF
TRBD2	TRBJ2-5	TRBV28	16	CASSLGAGGPGETQYF
TRBD1	TRBJ1-3	TRBV7-9	17	CASSFGTGDPSGNTIYF
NA	TRBJ1-2	TRBV29-1	12	CSAGGAPYGYTF
NA	TRBJ1-6	TRBV7-2	15	CASSLDWDTGSPLHF
TRBD1	TRBJ1-4	TRBV19	16	CASSQAPGTGEEKLFF
NA	TRBJ1-1	TRBV28	13	CASSLQLGLGAFF
NA	TRBJ1-2	TRBV7-6	13	CASSAGTGYGYTF
NA	TRBJ1-1	TRBV30	13	CAWSREVNTEAFF
NA	TRBJ2-5	TRBV4-1	15	CASSQDTGSGETQYF
NA	TRBJ1-1	TRBV10-3	13	CAITRDLALEAFF
TRBD1	TRBJ1-5	TRBV4-2	14	CASSQGQEPSPQHF
NA	TRBJ1-1	TRBV4-1	15	CASSQEGVGGTEAFF
TRBD2	TRBJ2-5	TRBV9	15	CASSENVWEGETQYF
NA	TRBJ2-3	TRBV9	14	CASSIDQSTDTQYF
TRBD1	TRBJ2-7	TRBV5-6	16	CASSLLGQGRFYEQYF
NA	TRBJ2-3	TRBV30	13	CAWRGIQQGRQYF
NA	TRBJ2-7	TRBV29-1	14	CSVSQAGAFTEQYF
NA	TRBJ1-4	TRBV7-2	14	CASSPREGRALLFF
NA	TRBJ1-5	TRBV4-1	15	CASSQSRGADRPQHF
TRBD2	TRBJ2-1	TRBV5-1	18	CASSKGTSGGSSDNEQFF
TRBD2	TRBJ2-3	TRBV30	13	CACGGFFSDTQYF
TRBD2	TRBJ2-3	TRBV10-1	14	CASSDAGGTDTQYF
NA	TRBJ1-3	TRBV6-1	13	CASASAGGYTIYF
NA	TRBJ1-2	TRBV16	14	CASSQLTGSYGYTF